A single sample gave rise to the 14 T cell receptor beta chains below, sequenced in a study of technical replicates of blood from a handful of donors listed by TCRdb under 2017. Libraries were built with the immunoSEQ multiplex PCR assay. TCRdb mirrors the immuneACCESS table, restricted to in-frame sequences. Some clones are absent from its copies; in checked studies, under half trace to an unresolved V gene, and the reason for the others is unknown. The sample profile shows 12,000 to 15,000 clones; 84% of them were found once. In total, the top ten clones hold approximately 11% of the sample. The material sequenced was PBMCs. Receptors originate from a human donor in good health.

The V and J genes are TRBV11-2 and TRBJ1-4, with 7 bases fitting TRBD1. CDR3 length equals 19 residues. Germline V gene sequence: CDR1 SGHAT, CDR2 FQNNGV. Trimming cost V 1 base and J 0 bases; bases outside gene matches: 11. The CDR3, as DNA: TGTGCCAGCAGCTTAGGAGTGATTGGGACAGTAGCAACTAATGAAAAACTGTTTTTT. As protein: CASSLGVIGTVATNEKLFF. Full variable domain (outside the CDR3, taken from reference TRBV11-2 and TRBJ1-4): EAGVAQSPRYKIIEKRQSVAFWCNPISGHATLYWYQQILGQGPKLLIQFQNNGVVDDSQLPKDRFSAERLKGVDSTLKIQPAKLEDSAVYLCASSLGVIGTVATNEKLFFGSGTQLSVL.

This clone showed up just a few times. This chain joins TRBV15 and TRBJ1-5, with D unresolved. Trimming removed 0 bases at V and 3 bases at J, with 15 bases between. The CDR3 is 17 amino acids. The germline CDR1 and CDR2 sequences are LNHNV and YYDKDF (reference sequence). DNA for the CDR3: TGTGCCACCAGCAGAGATTGGCGTCAGGCCCTCAATCAGCCCCAGCATTTT. It is translated as CATSRDWRQALNQPQHF.

The chain has TRBV7-6 and TRBJ2-5; 12 bases are shared with TRBD2. Trimming cost V 4 bases and J 1 base; bases outside gene matches: 4. Germline V gene lookup returns CDR1 SGHVS and CDR2 FNYEAQ. The CDR3 covers 16 residues. The CDR3: CASSYGTSGLQETQYF. Written as DNA, the CDR3 is TGTGCCAGCAGCTACGGGACTAGCGGGCTCCAAGAGACCCAGTACTTC.

J is TRBJ2-1 and V is TRBV5-1; TRBD2 is a possible D gene (6 bases). Trimming removed 4 bases from V and 2 bases from J, with 16 bases in between. CDR1 is SGHRS, CDR2 YFSETQ, per germline. The CDR3 is 16 residues long. In DNA form, the CDR3 reads TGCGCCAGCAGCCCTGAAACGACTAGGACCTACAATGAGCAGTTCTTC. It yields the protein CASSPETTRTYNEQFF.

This clone was recorded only once. This chain uses TRBV5-4 with TRBJ2-5; TRBD2 agrees at 9 bases. Germline V gene sequence: CDR1 SGHNT, CDR2 YYREEE (reference sequence). CDR3 length: 17 amino acids. The V segment lost 4 bases and the J segment 2 bases; nucleotides outside the gene matches: 12. This CDR3 is CASSLPGLAGSQETQYF. CDR3 in DNA: TGTGCCAGCAGCCTCCCTGGTCTAGCGGGATCGCAAGAGACCCAGTACTTC.

This clone was seen a few times. The gene calls are TRBV2 and TRBJ2-1, with 9 bases identical to TRBD2. The germline V gene encodes CDR1 SNHLY and CDR2 FYNNEI. The ends lost 4 bases at V and 4 bases at J; junction bases unmatched: 8. The CDR3 contains 16 residues. CDR3 coding DNA: TGTGCCAGCAGTGTTCGGGGTCTAGCGGGGTACAATGAGCAGTTCTTC. This sequence encodes CASSVRGLAGYNEQFF. Full variable domain (remainder filled in from reference TRBV2 and TRBJ2-1): EPEVTQTPSHQVTQMGQEVILRCVPISNHLYFYWYRQILGQKVEFLVSFYNNEISEKSEIFDDQFSVERPDGSNFTLKIRSTKLEDSAMYFCASSVRGLAGYNEQFFGPGTRLTVL.

This clone was observed a single time. The V and J genes are TRBV6-5 and TRBJ1-6; weak D call: TRBD1 (6 bases). Trimming took 0 bases from V and 6 from J, leaving 9 bases between them. Germline-derived CDR1 and CDR2 are MNHEY and SVGAGI. The CDR3 loop spans 15 amino acids. The CDR3 DNA sequence: TGTGCCAGCAGTTACTCGACAGGTTTTAATTCACCCCTCCACTTT. It translates to CASSYSTGFNSPLHF.

This chain uses TRBV20-1 with TRBJ2-1; D gene ambiguous. V lost 3 bases and J lost 6, with 6 bases in between. Germline CDR1 DFQATT, CDR2 SNEGSKA (reference sequence). This CDR3 is 11 amino acids long. The CDR3 bases are TGCAGTGCTAGGACAAGCAATGAGCAGTTCTTC. Amino acid sequence: CSARTSNEQFF.

V gene TRBV7-9 combines with J gene TRBJ2-7; the D gene is possibly TRBD2 (5 bases). V shed 9 bases and J shed 1 base, with 13 bases lying between them. The CDR3 has 13 amino acids. Germline CDR1 SEHNR, CDR2 FQNEAQ (reference sequence). CDR3 region: CASVGGWSYEQYF. The CDR3 DNA follows: TGTGCCAGTGTAGGCGGGTGGTCCTACGAGCAGTACTTC.

The gene calls are TRBV9 and TRBJ2-1; the match to TRBD1 covers 8 bases. Unmatched junction bases numbered 6, after V lost 2 bases and J lost 5 bases. The V gene's germline CDR1 is SGDLS and CDR2 YYNGEE. The CDR3 totals 15 residues. The CDR3 coding sequence is TGTGCCAGCAGCGTGGGGCAGGGGGCCCACAATGAGCAGTTCTTC. This encodes CASSVGQGAHNEQFF.

V usage is TRBV25-1 and J usage is TRBJ2-1; 7 bases are shared with TRBD2. Germline V gene sequence: CDR1 MGHDK, CDR2 SYGVNS. V shed 0 bases, J shed 7 bases, and the junction held 6 bases outside the gene matches. This CDR3 is 15 amino acids long. This chain's CDR3 is CASSEYAGEANEQFF. The CDR3 DNA is TGTGCCAGCAGTGAATATGCGGGAGAGGCGAATGAGCAGTTCTTC.

This clone was recorded once. This chain joins TRBV7-9 and TRBJ2-3, with TRBD2 identical over 11 bases. Germline CDR1 is SEHNR and CDR2 is FQNEAQ (reference sequence). This CDR3 is built from 17 residues. The ends lost 4 bases at V and 0 bases at J; junction bases unmatched: 6. CDR3 protein: CASSSGTSGSSTDTQYF. In DNA form, the CDR3 reads TGTGCCAGCAGCTCGGGGACTAGCGGATCTAGCACAGATACGCAGTATTTT.

V and J are TRBV7-8 and TRBJ1-2; 8 nucleotides line up with TRBD1. Per germline, CDR1 SGHVS and CDR2 FQNEAQ. V was pared by 1 base and J by 0 bases, with 7 bases of the junction left unmatched. This CDR3 is built from 17 residues. CDR3 region: CASSLVQGGAANYGYTF. CDR3 DNA sequence: TGTGCCAGCAGCTTAGTACAGGGGGGCGCCGCTAACTATGGCTACACCTTC.

The chain combines TRBV18 with TRBJ2-7; TRBD2 agrees at 8 bases. The ends lost 3 bases at V and 4 bases at J; junction bases unmatched: 8. The CDR3 totals 15 residues. Germline V gene data show CDR1 as KGHSH and CDR2 as LQKENI. DNA of the CDR3: TGTGCCAGCTCACCTAGCGGGATTGTCGATTACGAGCAGTACTTC. Translated: CASSPSGIVDYEQYF.